This T cell receptor (beta chain) was recorded in a study of cytomegalovirus exposure and HLA in healthy donors. The table came from immunoSEQ multiplex PCR; TCRdb's copy has only in-frame clones and leaves some out. In the table there are more than 120,000 clones, 87% of which are singletons. The CDR3 spans 12 residues. Germline V gives CDR1 MDHEN, CDR2 SYDVKM. Trimming took 4 bases from V and 6 from J, leaving 9 bases between them. The source is a man between 18 and 29 years old in good health and CMV-seropositive. The sequencing input was PBMCs. V and J are TRBV28 and TRBJ1-2; D gene ambiguous. The CDR3, as DNA: TGTGCCAGCAGTTCGTTGAGAGATGGCTACACCTTC. Its translation is CASSSLRDGYTF.